The 8 T cell receptor beta chains below come from one sample, sequenced in a study of cytomegalovirus exposure and HLA in healthy donors. PCR primers comprised 60 Vbeta and 13 Jbeta primers. Profiling relied on immunoSEQ multiplex PCR, and the TCRdb table lists in-frame clones only, not all of them. The sample includes 90,000 to 100,000 clones, roughly 79% of them seen just once. The specimen sequenced was PBMCs. The source is a woman in her thirties or forties in good health and CMV-seronegative.

This clone was detected only once. This chain joins TRBV7-9 and TRBJ1-2; D is unclear. Germline lookup yields CDR1 SEHNR and CDR2 FQNEAQ (reference sequence). This CDR3 has 12 residues. Trimming pared 1 base from V and 5 bases from J, leaving 5 bases between. DNA of the CDR3: TGTGCCAGCAGCTTAGAGCGTTATGGCTACACCTTC. Its protein product is CASSLERYGYTF.

V and J are TRBV18 and TRBJ1-5; D possibly corresponds to TRBD1 (5 bases). In germline, CDR1 is KGHSH, CDR2 LQKENI. The CDR3 loop spans 13 amino acids. V lost 3 bases and J 6 bases, leaving 9 bases between the germline ends. The chain's CDR3 is CASSPGGVQPQHF. The DNA for the CDR3 is TGTGCCAGCTCACCTGGAGGGGTTCAGCCCCAGCATTTT.

The gene calls are TRBV19 and TRBJ1-3; no clear D. With 3 bases removed from V and 2 bases from J, the gap between germline ends came to 2 bases. The CDR3 spans 12 residues. Germline CDR1 reads LNHDA; CDR2 reads SQIVND (reference sequence). The CDR3 loop reads CASSIAGNTIYF. Here the CDR3 DNA reads TGTGCCAGTAGTATCGCTGGAAACACCATATATTTT.

This chain connects TRBV4-3 to TRBJ1-1; D is possibly TRBD1 (5 bases). V lost 1 base, J lost 3 bases, and 15 bases lay in between. The CDR3 runs 16 residues. The germline V gene encodes CDR1 LGHNA and CDR2 YSLEER. CDR3 loop: CASSQGPGSWDTEAFF. The CDR3 DNA follows: TGCGCCAGCAGCCAAGGGCCAGGGTCCTGGGACACTGAAGCTTTCTTT.

The chain couples TRBV5-4 to TRBJ2-6, with D perhaps matching TRBD1 (6 bases). Trimming pared 3 bases from V and 0 bases from J, leaving 10 bases between. Germline lookup yields CDR1 SGHNT and CDR2 YYREEE (reference sequence). The CDR3 contains 16 residues. For the CDR3, the DNA is TGTGCCAGCAGCTGGAGACAGGCCTCTGGGGCCAACGTCCTGACTTTC. Protein: CASSWRQASGANVLTF.

V is TRBV4-1 and J is TRBJ1-6; tentatively, D is TRBD1 (5 bases). This CDR3 has 19 amino acids. Germline CDR1 is MGHRA and CDR2 is YSYEKL. V shed 4 bases and J shed 11 bases, with 30 bases lying between them. CDR3 nucleotide sequence: TGCGCCAGCAGCCTCTATTATATTCACCAGGGATTCCCCAGGCCACCCCTCCACTTT. The encoded protein is CASSLYYIHQGFPRPPLHF.

The count of this clone is one. This may come from a read error, since a much larger clone is one base off. The gene calls are TRBV5-4 and TRBJ1-1; D is perhaps TRBD1 (5 bases). This CDR3 comprises 14 residues. The V and J ends lost 2 bases and 0 bases respectively, with 8 bases between them. Germline V CDR1 and CDR2: SGHNT, YYREEE (reference sequence). CDR3 residues: CASSFGGMNTEAFF. DNA of the CDR3: TGTGCCAGCAGCTTCGGGGGAATGAACACTGAAGCTTTCTTT.

This clone appeared a single time. The chain couples TRBV7-8 to TRBJ1-1; 7 bases line up with TRBD1. V dropped 7 bases and J dropped 1; count of bases not matched to a gene: 3. Per germline, CDR1 SGHVS and CDR2 FQNEAQ. The CDR3 covers 13 residues. The CDR3: CASTGTANTEAFF. For the CDR3, the DNA is TGTGCCAGCACTGGGACAGCGAACACTGAAGCTTTCTTT.